The sample holds a few counts of the clone carrying this TCR beta chain. Its antigen remains unknown. TCRbeta libraries were built with three rounds of nested PCR, modified from ARM-PCR. TCRdb recomputed calls from the multiplex PCR reads with MiXCR, one row per CDR3 protein. The repertoire includes about 110,000 distinct CDR3 sequences, approximately 71% of them detected once, and approximately 35% sits in the top ten. The template was RNA from unsorted bulk tissue. This record belongs to a study of tumor and adjacent non-tumor tissue in lung cancer. Study-level background: Histology: 11 to 13 adenocarcinoma, a couple of squamous cell carcinoma, 1 small cell lung cancer. On average, productive TCRbeta reads reached roughly 4 million per sample.

Looked up from germline, CDR1 is SQVTM and CDR2 is ANQGSEA. Trimming took 8 bases from V and 4 from J; bases not matched to a gene: 13. The CDR3 covers 14 residues. Study findings and constraints: Tumor tissue had significantly higher TCR diversity than normal lung. Tumor repertoires had a smaller top 100 clone share than normal lung.

Source material: lung tumor tissue. The chain couples TRBV29-1 to TRBJ1-2; 7 bases match TRBD1. The receptor's source is a woman in her fifties or sixties with non-small cell lung cancer. The CDR3 DNA is TGCAGCATTGCACAGGGGTTGGGGAGCTATGGCTACACCTTC. This encodes CSIAQGLGSYGYTF.